The T cell receptor (beta chain) described here comes from a study of T cell responses to AZD1222 COVID-19 vaccine (dated by TCRdb to the early 2020s). In terms of the full investigation: TCR sequencing covered roughly 230 trial participants: some 210 given two doses of AZD1222 and approximately 26 given two doses of MenACWY control vaccine. Trial participants were enrolled by age into subgroups of 18-55, 56-69 and 70-plus years, and around 150, 29 and 61 TCR-sequenced participants, respectively, were included in these subgroups.

Its CDR3 holds 18 amino acids, cysteine through phenylalanine. Just CDR3 DNA is preserved here, 54 bases in frame from base 1. The junction shows trimming of 3 bases on V and 4 bases on J, and the gene matches do not reach 14 bases of it. For CDR1 and CDR2, the germline V gene (reference sequence) lists LNHDA and SQIVND. Details on this clone: Its target antigen remains unknown. Base-call qualities are not available, and no considerably larger clone is one nucleotide away.

General conclusions and limits of the study: Because no day 14 peak-response samples were available, repertoires were characterized only after the peak T cell response. Most participants were white British and females outnumbered males, and the authors suggested that clonal diversity may have been underestimated. Reportedly, almost half of the unique spike-specific TCRs recognized epitopes lying outside the regions that are mutated in the B.1.351 and B.1.1.7 variants. After two AZD1222 doses, spike-specific TCR breadth and depth were significantly higher than at day 0 and than in MenACWY recipients. Conclusions about previously exposed vaccinees are limited, since just a handful of AZD1222 recipients were seropositive for SARS-CoV-2 at baseline. Vaccine-associated CD4 TCRs spanned the whole spike protein, with dominant responses in regions 160-218 and 743-854. In the small 56-69-year group, the increase in depth fell short of significance, most likely because of low power.

The CDR3 regions of human TCRbeta chains were analyzed by immunosequencing. The study's processing was this. Repertoire TCRs were matched against a reference library of SARS-CoV-2-specific TCRs generated with the MIRA antigen-specificity platform. Breadth meant the fraction of unique TCRs that were SARS-CoV-2-associated, whereas depth meant the fraction of total T cells that were SARS-CoV-2-associated. Using the MIRA data, each spike-specific TCR was assigned both to the spike region to which the TCR was reactive and to a CD4 or CD8 class. Log10-transformed breadth and depth values were compared by one-way ANOVA with Sidak's multiple comparisons tests. Not all clones reach the TCRdb copy of this immuneACCESS table, which keeps in-frame sequences only. Checked studies attribute under half of the gap to unresolved V genes and leave the rest unexplained. V, J and clone size are taken as reported in that table, and D and trimming were inferred from the DNA itself. The sample records some 130,000 clones, over 85% of which are singletons. 0.85% to 1.3% of the sample lies in the top ten.

According to the study, the label for this sample's time point signals: about 28 days (+/-7) after the second vaccine dose. AZD1222 recipients whose second dose came at about 4 weeks and those whose second dose came at about 12 weeks were combined into one group, since spike-specific TCR depth and breadth did not differ between the two schedules. Vaccinee samples came from UK trials COV001 and COV002, including a single-blind randomized controlled phase 2/3 trial of AZD1222 (ChAdOx1 nCoV-19) in healthy adults. Trial participant PBMC samples were collected at day 0 and day 28 after the second dose for TCRbeta chain sequencing.

This chain is built from TRBV19 and TRBJ1-3; 8 nucleotides in the junction match TRBD1. The specimen comprised peripheral blood, sampled 28 days after the second AZD1222 dose. This clonotype originated in an adult who received the AZD1222 COVID-19 vaccine. Here the CDR3 is given as CASSMDRVFISSGNTIYF. At the DNA level, the sequence is TGTGCCAGTAGTATGGACAGGGTTTTTATTTCATCGGGAAACACCATATATTTT. Outside the CDR3, residues come from the reference TRBV19 and TRBJ1-3 proteins, so the full variable domain is: DGGITQSPKYLFRKEGQNVTLSCEQNLNHDAMYWYRQDPGQGLRLIYYSQIVNDFQKGDIAEGYSVSREKKESFPLTVTSAQKNPTAFYLCASSMDRVFISSGNTIYFGEGSWLTVV.